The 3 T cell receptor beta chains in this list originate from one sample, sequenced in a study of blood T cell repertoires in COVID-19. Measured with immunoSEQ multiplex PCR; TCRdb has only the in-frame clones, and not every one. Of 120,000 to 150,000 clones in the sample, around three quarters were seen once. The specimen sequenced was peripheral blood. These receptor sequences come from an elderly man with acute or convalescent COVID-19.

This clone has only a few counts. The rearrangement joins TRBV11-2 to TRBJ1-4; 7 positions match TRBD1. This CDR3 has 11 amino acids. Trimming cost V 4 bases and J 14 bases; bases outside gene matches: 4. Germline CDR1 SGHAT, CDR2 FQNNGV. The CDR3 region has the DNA TGTGCCAGCAGCTCCAGGGGGAATCTGTTTTTT. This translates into CASSSRGNLFF.

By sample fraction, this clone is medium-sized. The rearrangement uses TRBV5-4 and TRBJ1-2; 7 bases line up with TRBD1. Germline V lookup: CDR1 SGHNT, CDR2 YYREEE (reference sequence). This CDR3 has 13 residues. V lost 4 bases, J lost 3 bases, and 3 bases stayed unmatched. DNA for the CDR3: TGTGCCAGCAGCGACGGGACAGACTATGGCTACACCTTC. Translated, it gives CASSDGTDYGYTF.

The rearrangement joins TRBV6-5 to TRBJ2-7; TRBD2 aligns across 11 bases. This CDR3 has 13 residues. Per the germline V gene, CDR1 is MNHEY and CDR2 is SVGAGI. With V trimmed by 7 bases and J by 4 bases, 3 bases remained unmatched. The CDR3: CASNIAGGYEQYF. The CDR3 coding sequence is TGTGCCAGCAATATAGCGGGGGGGTACGAGCAGTACTTC.